This entry lists 9 T cell receptor beta chains sequenced from one sample in a study of blood T cell repertoires in COVID-19. Profiled with immunoSEQ multiplex PCR; TCRdb holds only in-frame clones, not every one. The sample records about 140,000 clones, over 60% being singletons. The sequencing sample was made of peripheral blood. The receptors were gathered from a man aged 50-60 years with acute or convalescent COVID-19.

The chain employs TRBV6-1 and TRBJ1-4, with D uncertain. V was trimmed by 1 base and J by 13 bases, leaving 4 bases between them. The CDR3 sequence is 10 residues long. Germline V gene data show CDR1 as MNHNS and CDR2 as SASEGT. The CDR3 sequence is CASSEEALFF. The CDR3 DNA reads as TGTGCCAGCAGTGAAGAAGCACTGTTTTTT.

This clone was observed a single time. The V and J genes are TRBV10-3 and TRBJ2-3; TRBD2 matches 12 bases. Trimming removed 2 bases from V and 5 bases from J; junction bases left unmatched: 5. Germline values: CDR1 ENHRY, CDR2 SYGVKD. CDR3 size: 16 residues. CDR3 DNA sequence: TGTGCCATCAGTGAGACCCCGGGACTAGCGGGAGATACGCAGTATTTT. Its translation is CAISETPGLAGDTQYF.

The V gene is TRBV5-5, the J gene TRBJ2-5, with D possibly TRBD2 on 5 matching bases. CDR1 and CDR2 from the germline V gene are SGHKS and YYEKEE (reference sequence). The CDR3 is 12 residues long. The V end lost 1 base, the J end lost 5 bases, and 6 bases lay between the germline ends. CDR3 DNA: TGTGCCAGCAGCTTGACGGGGGAGACCCAGTACTTC. It yields the protein CASSLTGETQYF.

This chain connects TRBV2 to TRBJ1-1; D not certain. Germline V gene data show CDR1 as SNHLY and CDR2 as FYNNEI. V shed 7 bases and J shed 4 bases, with 7 bases lying between them. The CDR3 runs 11 residues. The CDR3 is CASISGTEAFF. In nucleotides, the CDR3 is TGTGCCAGCATCTCCGGCACTGAAGCTTTCTTT.

The chain links TRBV19 to TRBJ1-5; D is uncertain. CDR3 length: 15 amino acids. The germline CDR1 and CDR2 sequences are LNHDA and SQIVND (reference sequence). V lost 4 bases to trimming and J lost 2 bases, with 12 bases between them. As DNA, the CDR3 is TGTGCCAGTAGTAACCGAGGCCGGGGCAATCAGCCCCAGCATTTT. Translated, it gives CASSNRGRGNQPQHF. The variable domain in full, completed from reference TRBV19 and TRBJ1-5, reads DGGITQSPKYLFRKEGQNVTLSCEQNLNHDAMYWYRQDPGQGLRLIYYSQIVNDFQKGDIAEGYSVSREKKESFPLTVTSAQKNPTAFYLCASSNRGRGNQPQHFGDGTRLSIL.

The chain combines TRBV7-2 with TRBJ1-1; no firm D call. The ends were cut back, 6 bases at V and 3 bases at J, with 14 bases in the middle. The germline V gene encodes CDR1 SGHTA and CDR2 FQGNSA. The CDR3 sequence is 14 residues long. The CDR3 DNA reads as TGTGCCAGCAGGTCCCGGGAGGTGGACACTGAAGCTTTCTTT. Translation: CASRSREVDTEAFF.

The chain carries TRBV9 and TRBJ1-1; 10 nucleotides line up with TRBD1. V shed 2 bases and J 6 bases; nucleotides not matched to a gene: 7. Germline V gene sequence: CDR1 SGDLS, CDR2 YYNGEE. This CDR3 region has 15 residues. CDR3 protein: CASSVPGTGVAEAFF. The CDR3 DNA reads as TGTGCCAGCAGCGTCCCCGGGACAGGGGTTGCTGAAGCTTTCTTT. Full variable domain (rest looked up from reference TRBV9 and TRBJ1-1): DSGVTQTPKHLITATGQRVTLRCSPRSGDLSVYWYQQSLDQGLQFLIQYYNGEERAKGNILERFSAQQFPDLHSELNLSSLELGDSALYFCASSVPGTGVAEAFFGQGTRLTVV.

This chain joins TRBV7-2 and TRBJ1-3, with 8 bases fitting TRBD1. The germline gives CDR1 SGHTA, CDR2 FQGNSA. The CDR3 loop spans 14 amino acids. V was clipped by 5 bases and J by 4 bases; unmatched bases: 4. The CDR3 DNA reads TGTGCCAGCAGCATTGGGACAGGAGGAAACACCATATATTTT. Protein: CASSIGTGGNTIYF.

The rearrangement joins TRBV9 to TRBJ2-7; maybe TRBD1 (6 bases). The length of the CDR3 is 15 residues. CDR1 is SGDLS and CDR2 is YYNGEE in the germline V gene. Trimming removed 0 bases from V and 3 bases from J, with 13 bases in between. CDR3 residues: CASSVEGQPYYEQYF. The DNA of the CDR3 is TGTGCCAGCAGCGTAGAAGGACAGCCGTACTACGAGCAGTACTTC.